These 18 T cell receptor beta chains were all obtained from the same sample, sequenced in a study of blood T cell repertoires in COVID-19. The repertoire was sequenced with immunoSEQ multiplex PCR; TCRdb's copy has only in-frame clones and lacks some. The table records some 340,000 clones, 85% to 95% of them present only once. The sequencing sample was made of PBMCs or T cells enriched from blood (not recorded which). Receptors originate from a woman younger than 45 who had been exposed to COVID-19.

DNA for the CDR3: TGCGCCAGCAGTGAGCTCGATACGCAGTATTTT. Its protein product is CASSELDTQYF. V usage is TRBV10-2 and J usage is TRBJ2-3, with no clear D. The germline V gene encodes CDR1 WSHSY and CDR2 SAAADI. CDR3 length: 11 amino acids. The V and J ends lost 2 bases and 6 bases respectively, with 3 bases between them.

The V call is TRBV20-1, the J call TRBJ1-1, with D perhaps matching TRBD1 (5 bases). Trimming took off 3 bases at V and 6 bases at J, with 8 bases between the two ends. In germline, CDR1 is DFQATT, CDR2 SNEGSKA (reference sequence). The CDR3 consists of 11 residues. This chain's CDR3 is CSASLGPEAFF. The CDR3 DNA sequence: TGCAGTGCTAGTTTGGGGCCTGAAGCTTTCTTT.

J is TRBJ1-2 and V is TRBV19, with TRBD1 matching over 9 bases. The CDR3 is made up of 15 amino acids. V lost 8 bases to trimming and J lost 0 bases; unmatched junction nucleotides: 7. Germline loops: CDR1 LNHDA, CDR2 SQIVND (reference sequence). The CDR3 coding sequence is TGTGCCAGTCGGAGACAGGGGGGGCCTAACTATGGCTACACCTTC. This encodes CASRRQGGPNYGYTF.

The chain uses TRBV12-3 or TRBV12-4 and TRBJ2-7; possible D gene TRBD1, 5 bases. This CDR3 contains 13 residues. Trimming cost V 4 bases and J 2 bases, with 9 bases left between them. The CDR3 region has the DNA TGTGCCAGCAGTTCCGACAGCCCCTACGAGCAGTACTTC. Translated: CASSSDSPYEQYF.

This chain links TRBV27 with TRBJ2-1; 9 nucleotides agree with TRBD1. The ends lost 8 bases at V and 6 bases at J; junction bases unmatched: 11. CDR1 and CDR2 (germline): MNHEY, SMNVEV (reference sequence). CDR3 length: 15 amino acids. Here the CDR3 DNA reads TGTGCCAGCGGGCGACCCGGGACAGGGTCCAATGAGCAGTTCTTC. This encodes CASGRPGTGSNEQFF.

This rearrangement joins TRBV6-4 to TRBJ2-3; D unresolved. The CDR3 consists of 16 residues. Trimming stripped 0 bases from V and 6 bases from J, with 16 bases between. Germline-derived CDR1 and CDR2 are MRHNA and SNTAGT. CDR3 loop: CASSDSYLLGLDTQYF. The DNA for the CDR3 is TGTGCCAGCAGTGACTCTTACCTATTGGGCCTTGATACGCAGTATTTT.

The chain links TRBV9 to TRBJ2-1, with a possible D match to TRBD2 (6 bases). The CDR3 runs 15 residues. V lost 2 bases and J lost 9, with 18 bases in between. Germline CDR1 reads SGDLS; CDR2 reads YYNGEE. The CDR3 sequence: CASSVRDQSNPEQFF. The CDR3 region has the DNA TGTGCCAGCAGCGTGCGGGACCAAAGCAATCCTGAGCAGTTCTTC.

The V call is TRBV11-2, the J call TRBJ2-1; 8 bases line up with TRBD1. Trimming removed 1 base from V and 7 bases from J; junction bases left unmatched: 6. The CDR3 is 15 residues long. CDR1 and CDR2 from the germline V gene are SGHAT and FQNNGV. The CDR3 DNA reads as TGTGCCAGCAGCTTAGGACAGGGGTTGATAAATGAGCAGTTCTTC. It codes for CASSLGQGLINEQFF. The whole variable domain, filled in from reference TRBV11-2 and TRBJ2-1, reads EAGVAQSPRYKIIEKRQSVAFWCNPISGHATLYWYQQILGQGPKLLIQFQNNGVVDDSQLPKDRFSAERLKGVDSTLKIQPAKLEDSAVYLCASSLGQGLINEQFFGPGTRLTVL.

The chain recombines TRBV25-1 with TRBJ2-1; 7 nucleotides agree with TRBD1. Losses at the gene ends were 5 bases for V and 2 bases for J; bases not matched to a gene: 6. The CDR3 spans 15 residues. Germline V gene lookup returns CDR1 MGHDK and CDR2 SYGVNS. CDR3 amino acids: CASSLLGQTYNEQFF. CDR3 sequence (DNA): TGTGCCAGCAGTTTATTGGGACAGACCTACAATGAGCAGTTCTTC.

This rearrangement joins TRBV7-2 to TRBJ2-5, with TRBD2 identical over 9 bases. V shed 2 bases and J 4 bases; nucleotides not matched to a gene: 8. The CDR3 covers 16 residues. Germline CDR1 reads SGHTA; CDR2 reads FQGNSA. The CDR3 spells CASSLIWRGGRETQYF. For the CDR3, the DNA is TGTGCCAGCAGCTTAATCTGGCGGGGGGGCCGAGAGACCCAGTACTTC.

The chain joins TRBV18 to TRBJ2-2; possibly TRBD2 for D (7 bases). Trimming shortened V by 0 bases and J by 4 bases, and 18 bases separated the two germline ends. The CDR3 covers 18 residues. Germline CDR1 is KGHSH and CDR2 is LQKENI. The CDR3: CASSPPTGTGRGTGELFF. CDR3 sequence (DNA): TGTGCCAGCTCACCACCGACGGGAACAGGGAGGGGCACCGGGGAGCTGTTTTTT.

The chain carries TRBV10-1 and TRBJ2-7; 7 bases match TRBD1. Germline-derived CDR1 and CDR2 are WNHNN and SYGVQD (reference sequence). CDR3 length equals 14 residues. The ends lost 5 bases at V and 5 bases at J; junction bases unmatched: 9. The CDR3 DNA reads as TGCGCCAGCAGTTGTCCCGGGACAGAAGACGAGCAGTACTTC. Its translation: CASSCPGTEDEQYF.

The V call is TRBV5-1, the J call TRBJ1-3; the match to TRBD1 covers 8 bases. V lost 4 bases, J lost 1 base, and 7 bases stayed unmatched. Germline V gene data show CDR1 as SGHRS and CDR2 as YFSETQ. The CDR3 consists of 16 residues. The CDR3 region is CASSTDRGGSGNTIYF. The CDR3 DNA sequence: TGCGCCAGCAGCACCGACAGGGGTGGTTCTGGAAACACCATATATTTT.

The CDR3 DNA is TGTGCCAGCAGCTTAGATTTGGTACGGTTGGATACGCAGTATTTT. It encodes CASSLDLVRLDTQYF. The J gene is TRBJ2-3, the V gene TRBV11-2; D is unresolved. The CDR3 is 15 amino acids. V gave up 0 bases and J gave up 6 bases, with 13 bases separating them. In germline, CDR1 is SGHAT, CDR2 FQNNGV.

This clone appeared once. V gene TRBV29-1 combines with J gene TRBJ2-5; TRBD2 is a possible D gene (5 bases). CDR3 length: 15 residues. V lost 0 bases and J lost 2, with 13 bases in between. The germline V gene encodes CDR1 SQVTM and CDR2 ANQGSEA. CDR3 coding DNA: TGCAGCGTTGAAGATGGGGTGAGGGTACAAGAGACCCAGTACTTC. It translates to CSVEDGVRVQETQYF. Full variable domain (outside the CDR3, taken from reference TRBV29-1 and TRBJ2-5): SAVISQKPSRDICQRGTSLTIQCQVDSQVTMMFWYRQQPGQSLTLIATANQGSEATYESGFVIDKFPISRPNLTFSTLTVSNMSPEDSSIYLCSVEDGVRVQETQYFGPGTRLLVL.

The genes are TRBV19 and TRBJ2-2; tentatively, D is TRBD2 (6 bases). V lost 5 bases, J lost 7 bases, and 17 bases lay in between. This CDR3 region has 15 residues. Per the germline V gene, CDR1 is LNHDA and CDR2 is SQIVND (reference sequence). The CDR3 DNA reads TGTGCCAGTAGTCCTGGGACTCCCCTATTCGGGGAGCTGTTTTTT. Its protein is CASSPGTPLFGELFF.

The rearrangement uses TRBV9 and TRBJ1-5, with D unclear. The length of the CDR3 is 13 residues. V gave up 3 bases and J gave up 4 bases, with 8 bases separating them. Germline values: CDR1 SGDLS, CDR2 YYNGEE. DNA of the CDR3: TGTGCCAGCAGCGAGCGGGAGAATCAGCCCCAGCATTTT. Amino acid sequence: CASSERENQPQHF.

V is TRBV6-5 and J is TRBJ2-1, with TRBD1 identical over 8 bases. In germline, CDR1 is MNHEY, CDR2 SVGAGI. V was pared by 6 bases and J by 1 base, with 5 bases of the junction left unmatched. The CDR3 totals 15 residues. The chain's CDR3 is CASRKYRGSYNEQFF. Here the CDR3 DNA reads TGTGCCAGCAGGAAATACAGGGGGTCCTACAATGAGCAGTTCTTC.